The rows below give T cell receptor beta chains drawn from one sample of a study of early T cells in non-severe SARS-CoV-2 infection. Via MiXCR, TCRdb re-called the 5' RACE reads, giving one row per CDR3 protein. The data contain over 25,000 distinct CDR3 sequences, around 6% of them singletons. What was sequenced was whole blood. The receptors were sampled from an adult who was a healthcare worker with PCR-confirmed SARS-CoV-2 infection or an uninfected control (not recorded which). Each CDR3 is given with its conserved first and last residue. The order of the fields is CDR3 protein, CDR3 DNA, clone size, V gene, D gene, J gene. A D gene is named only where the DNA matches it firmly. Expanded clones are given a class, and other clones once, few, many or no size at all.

CASKKGFSYNEQFF TGTGCCAGCAAAAAGGGGTTTTCCTACAATGAGCAGTTCTTC many TRBV6-1 NA TRBJ2-1
CASSPGLAGDQETQYF TGTGCCAGCAGCCCGGGACTAGCGGGAGACCAAGAGACCCAGTACTTC medium-sized TRBV7-2 TRBD2 TRBJ2-5
CASSLAGPTGETQYF TGTGCCAGCAGCTTAGCCGGGCCTACAGGGGAGACCCAGTACTTC NA TRBV7-2 NA TRBJ2-5
CASSLTQDYEQYF TGTGCCAGCAGCTTAACTCAAGACTACGAGCAGTACTTC medium-sized TRBV13 NA TRBJ2-7
CASTGFRGDRTDTQYF TGTGCCAGCACTGGATTCCGGGGGGACCGCACAGATACGCAGTATTTT few TRBV28 TRBD2 TRBJ2-3
CSARDIQGNTGELFF TGCAGTGCTAGAGATATCCAGGGAAACACCGGGGAGCTGTTTTTT many TRBV20-1 NA TRBJ2-2
CASSLEPRTDTQYF TGTGCCAGCAGCTTAGAGCCTCGCACAGATACGCAGTATTTT many TRBV5-4 NA TRBJ2-3
CASSLAPGTVQETQYF TGTGCCAGCAGCTTAGCACCCGGGACAGTCCAAGAGACCCAGTACTTC NA TRBV7-2 TRBD1 TRBJ2-5
CASSLVPGQGAYEQYF TGTGCCAGCAGCTTAGTCCCGGGACAGGGGGCCTACGAGCAGTACTTC many TRBV7-2 TRBD1 TRBJ2-7
CASSRTGDNEQFF TGCGCCAGCAGCCGGACAGGGGACAATGAGCAGTTCTTC many TRBV5-1 TRBD1 TRBJ2-1
CASRPGQWDEKLFF TGTGCCAGCAGGCCGGGACAGTGGGATGAAAAACTGTTTTTT NA TRBV27 TRBD1 TRBJ1-4
CSASPLSSYNEQFF TGCAGTGCTAGTCCGTTGAGCTCCTACAATGAGCAGTTCTTC many TRBV20-1 NA TRBJ2-1
CASSSSRGLSYEQYF TGTGCCAGCAGTTCGTCCAGGGGCTTGTCCTACGAGCAGTACTTC many TRBV28 NA TRBJ2-7
CASSPGLAGRRETQYF TGTGCCAGCAGTCCAGGACTAGCGGGGAGAAGGGAAACGCAGTATTTT many TRBV12-3/TRBV12-4 TRBD2 TRBJ2-3
CSAEKDGRSNQPQHF TGCAGTGCTGAGAAGGATGGCCGCAGCAATCAGCCCCAGCATTTT many TRBV20-1 NA TRBJ1-5
CASSFIPGAGEQYF TGTGCCAGCAGTTTTATCCCGGGGGCTGGTGAGCAGTACTTC many TRBV28 NA TRBJ2-7
CSASGLLTQPQHF TGCAGTGCTAGTGGACTGCTCACGCAGCCCCAGCATTTT many TRBV20-1 NA TRBJ1-5
CASRVDNSPLHF TGTGCCAGCCGAGTGGATAATTCACCCCTCCACTTT many TRBV5-4 NA TRBJ1-6
CASSDAGDTGYEQYF TGTGCCAGCAGCGACGCCGGGGACACCGGCTACGAGCAGTACTTC many TRBV7-2 NA TRBJ2-7
CASSLEPDTQYF TGTGCCAGCAGCTTAGAACCAGATACGCAGTATTTT many TRBV11-3 NA TRBJ2-3
CASSELDAEQYF TGTGCCAGCAGTGAATTGGATGCGGAGCAGTACTTC few TRBV25-1 NA TRBJ2-7
CASSYSGGAHEQYF TGTGCCAGCAGTTATAGCGGGGGGGCGCACGAGCAGTACTTC many TRBV28 TRBD2 TRBJ2-7
CASSYPGLAGAPQYF TGTGCCAGCAGTTACCCCGGACTAGCGGGGGCGCCCCAATACTTC NA TRBV6-2/TRBV6-3 TRBD2 TRBJ2-5
CSARTGGTEAFF TGCAGTGCTCGGACAGGGGGCACTGAAGCTTTCTTT many TRBV20-1 TRBD1 TRBJ1-1
CSVESPGKKGEQFF TGCAGCGTTGAAAGCCCGGGGAAGAAGGGTGAGCAGTTCTTC many TRBV29-1 NA TRBJ2-1
CASSQGLKGAFF TGCGCCAGCAGCCAGGGGCTAAAAGGTGCTTTCTTT NA TRBV5-1 NA TRBJ1-1
CATSRGIRDRGQPQHF TGTGCCACCAGCCGAGGGATTAGGGACAGGGGCCAGCCCCAGCATTTT many TRBV15 TRBD1 TRBJ1-5
CASSGVGFFSTDTQYF TGCGCCAGCAGCGGAGTGGGGTTCTTTAGCACAGATACGCAGTATTTT NA TRBV4-1 NA TRBJ2-3
CASSTSGTEAFF TGTGCCAGCAGTACCTCCGGCACTGAAGCTTTCTTT many TRBV6-2/TRBV6-3 NA TRBJ1-1
CASSLSGGTDTQYF TGTGCCAGCAGCTTATCGGGGGGCACAGATACGCAGTATTTT many TRBV7-2 NA TRBJ2-3
CASSPSGDQPQHF TGTGCCAGCAGCCCCAGCGGGGATCAGCCCCAGCATTTT few TRBV7-2 NA TRBJ1-5
CASSVEQPVGQSEAFF TGTGCCAGCAGCGTAGAACAGCCTGTAGGGCAGAGTGAAGCTTTCTTT many TRBV9 NA TRBJ1-1
CASSPYDRGTYEQYF TGTGCCAGCAGCCCCTACGACAGGGGTACCTACGAGCAGTACTTC few TRBV9 TRBD1 TRBJ2-7
CASSPTRELEQYF TGTGCCAGCAGCCCGACCCGGGAATTGGAGCAGTACTTC many TRBV7-2 NA TRBJ2-7
CASSSDRGDTDTQYF TGTGCCAGCTCATCCGACAGAGGTGATACAGATACGCAGTATTTT many TRBV18 NA TRBJ2-3
CASTGLSPQETQYF TGTGCCAGCACCGGGCTCTCCCCACAAGAGACCCAGTACTTC many TRBV12-3/TRBV12-4 NA TRBJ2-5
CASSEITGRRQPQHF TGTGCCAGCAGTGAAATTACAGGGCGACGGCAGCCCCAGCATTTT NA TRBV6-1 NA TRBJ1-5
CASSLRLAGGHTDTQYF TGTGCCAGCAGCTTACGGCTAGCGGGGGGCCACACAGATACGCAGTATTTT many TRBV13 TRBD2 TRBJ2-3
CSVGDLAGGYNEQFF TGCAGCGTCGGGGATCTAGCGGGGGGTTACAATGAGCAGTTCTTC many TRBV29-1 TRBD2 TRBJ2-1
CASSLELAGGPDTQYF TGTGCCAGCAGCTTGGAACTAGCGGGGGGGCCAGATACGCAGTATTTT many TRBV5-6 TRBD2 TRBJ2-3
CATSRDSPSGGYTF TGTGCCACCAGCAGAGATTCGCCCAGCGGGGGCTACACCTTC medium-sized TRBV15 NA TRBJ1-2
CASSELTGSTDTQYF TGTGCCAGCAGTGAATTGACGGGGTCCACAGATACGCAGTATTTT many TRBV6-1 NA TRBJ2-3
CASSQTGGSYNEQFF TGCGCCAGCAGCCAAACGGGGGGGAGCTACAATGAGCAGTTCTTC many TRBV4-3 TRBD2 TRBJ2-1
CASSVEDRGTDTQYF TGTGCCAGCAGCGTAGAAGACAGGGGAACAGATACGCAGTATTTT few TRBV9 TRBD1 TRBJ2-3
CASSTLAGGQDTQYF TGTGCCAGCAGCACCTTAGCGGGGGGGCAGGATACGCAGTATTTT few TRBV7-6 TRBD2 TRBJ2-3
CSAGRDPRYNEQFF TGCAGCGCAGGCCGGGATCCCCGTTACAATGAGCAGTTCTTC few TRBV29-1 NA TRBJ2-1
CASSLGTPNEQFF TGCGCCAGCAGCTTGGGGACTCCCAATGAGCAGTTCTTC many TRBV5-1 NA TRBJ2-1
CAIGSSGSPLHF TGTGCCATTGGGTCCTCGGGTTCACCCCTCCACTTT few TRBV6-5 NA TRBJ1-6
CASSWGGLRIRGSYEQYF TGTGCCAGCAGTTGGGGGGGATTAAGGATCAGGGGATCCTACGAGCAGTACTTC few TRBV6-6 NA TRBJ2-7
CAVIGGDTYEQYF TGTGCCGTTATCGGTGGAGACACCTACGAGCAGTACTTC many TRBV10-3 NA TRBJ2-7
CSARLAGGIETQYF TGCAGTGCTAGACTAGCGGGGGGGATAGAGACCCAGTACTTC few TRBV20-1 TRBD2 TRBJ2-5
CASSFSTGDSGANVLTF TGCGCCAGCAGCTTCTCGACAGGGGACTCTGGGGCCAACGTCCTGACTTTC NA TRBV5-1 TRBD1 TRBJ2-6
CASSIVNSPLHF TGTGCCAGCAGCATCGTTAATTCACCCCTCCACTTT NA TRBV3-1 NA TRBJ1-6
CASSPDRVQETQYF TGTGCCAGCTCACCGGACAGGGTACAAGAGACCCAGTACTTC many TRBV18 TRBD1 TRBJ2-5
CASSPLGRGETQYF TGCGCCAGCAGCCCCCTCGGAAGGGGAGAGACCCAGTACTTC NA TRBV5-1 NA TRBJ2-5
CASSLGGTSYEQYF TGTGCCAGCAGCTTAGGGGGGACCTCCTACGAGCAGTACTTC NA TRBV7-2 NA TRBJ2-7
CASSQTSGWDPPDTQYF TGTGCCAGCAGCCAGACTAGCGGATGGGATCCCCCAGATACGCAGTATTTT many TRBV7-2 TRBD2 TRBJ2-3
CASYTGWGEQYF TGTGCCAGTTACACAGGGTGGGGCGAGCAGTACTTC many TRBV12-3/TRBV12-4 NA TRBJ2-7
CSQTGRGFGEQYF TGCAGTCAAACCGGCCGGGGTTTCGGCGAGCAGTACTTC many TRBV20-1 NA TRBJ2-7
CASSRAGTHTGELFF TGTGCCAGCAGTCGAGCCGGGACACACACCGGGGAGCTGTTTTTT many TRBV28 NA TRBJ2-2